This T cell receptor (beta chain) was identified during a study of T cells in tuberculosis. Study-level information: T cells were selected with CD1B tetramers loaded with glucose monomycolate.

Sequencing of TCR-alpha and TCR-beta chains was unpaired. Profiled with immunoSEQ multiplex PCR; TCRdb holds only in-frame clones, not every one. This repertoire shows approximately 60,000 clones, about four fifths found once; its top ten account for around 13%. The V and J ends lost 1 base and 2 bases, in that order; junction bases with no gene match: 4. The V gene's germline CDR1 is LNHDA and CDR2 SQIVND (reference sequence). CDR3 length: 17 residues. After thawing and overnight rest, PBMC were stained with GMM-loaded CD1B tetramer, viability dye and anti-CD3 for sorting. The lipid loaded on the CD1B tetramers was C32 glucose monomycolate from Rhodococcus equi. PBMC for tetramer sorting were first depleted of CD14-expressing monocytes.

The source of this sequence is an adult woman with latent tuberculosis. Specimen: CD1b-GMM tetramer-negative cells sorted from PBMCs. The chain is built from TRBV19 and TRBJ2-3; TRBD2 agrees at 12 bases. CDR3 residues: CASSIGGLAGFTDTQYF. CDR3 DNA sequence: TGTGCCAGTAGTATAGGAGGACTAGCGGGGTTCACAGATACGCAGTATTTT.